Shown below are 28 T cell receptor beta chains from a single sample sequenced in a study of blood T cell repertoires in COVID-19. The repertoire was sequenced with immunoSEQ multiplex PCR; TCRdb's copy has only in-frame clones and lacks some. The table shows about 370,000 clones, with 85% to 90% occurring only once. Sequenced input: PBMCs or T cells enriched from blood (not recorded which). The source of these receptors is a man in his late teens or twenties who had recovered from COVID-19.

The chain carries TRBV11-2 and TRBJ2-5, with TRBD1 as a possible D gene (6 bases). V lost 1 base, J lost 3 bases, and 9 bases lay in between. Germline V CDR1 and CDR2: SGHAT, FQNNGV. CDR3 length: 14 amino acids. CDR3 residues: CASSLGQGKETQYF. The CDR3 region has the DNA TGTGCCAGCAGCTTAGGGCAGGGGAAAGAGACCCAGTACTTC.

The chain links TRBV5-1 to TRBJ2-7; 12 bases map to TRBD1. Germline loops: CDR1 SGHRS, CDR2 YFSETQ. V gave up 8 bases and J gave up 7 bases; unmatched junction bases: 7. The CDR3 is 13 residues long. CDR3 region: CASGTGGLGEQYF. The CDR3 nucleotides are TGCGCCAGTGGGACAGGGGGCCTGGGGGAGCAGTACTTC.

The chain carries TRBV28 and TRBJ2-7; 10 bases map to TRBD2. This CDR3 region has 13 residues. Germline V lookup: CDR1 MDHEN, CDR2 SYDVKM. With V trimmed by 10 bases and J by 4 bases, 7 bases remained unmatched. The CDR3 DNA follows: TGTGCCACCTCTAGCGGGAGAAGTTACGAGCAGTACTTC. As protein: CATSSGRSYEQYF. Variable domain in full (rest from reference TRBV28 and TRBJ2-7): DVKVTQSSRYLVKRTGEKVFLECVQDMDHENMFWYRQDPGLGLRLIYFSYDVKMKEKGDIPEGYSVSREKKERFSLILESASTNQTSMYLCATSSGRSYEQYFGPGTRLTVT.

This clone was recorded only once. The genes are TRBV2 and TRBJ2-7; 9 bases are shared with TRBD1. J lost 3 bases, V lost 7 bases, and 4 bases had no gene match. The V gene's germline CDR1 is SNHLY and CDR2 FYNNEI. This CDR3 contains 13 residues. CDR3 protein: CASNTGQGYEQYF. The CDR3 DNA sequence: TGTGCCAGCAATACGGGACAGGGCTACGAGCAGTACTTC.

This rearrangement joins TRBV6-5 to TRBJ1-4; D might be TRBD1 (5 bases). This CDR3 has 15 residues. With 0 bases removed from V and 5 bases from J, the gap between germline ends came to 10 bases. The germline gives CDR1 MNHEY, CDR2 SVGAGI. DNA for the CDR3: TGTGCCAGCAGTTACTCGGTACGACAGAATGAAAAACTGTTTTTT. Its protein is CASSYSVRQNEKLFF.

The rearrangement uses TRBV11-2 and TRBJ2-7; the D gene is possibly TRBD2 (5 bases). Germline CDR1 is SGHAT and CDR2 is FQNNGV. The CDR3 runs 18 residues. V lost 0 bases and J 5 bases, leaving 23 bases between the germline ends. The CDR3: CASSLDGGTTFYIDEQYF. The CDR3 coding sequence is TGTGCCAGCAGCTTAGATGGAGGCACTACCTTCTACATAGACGAGCAGTACTTC.

The CDR3, as DNA: TGTGCCAGCAGTGAAGCAGGTAACAGCCCTGAAGCTTTCTTT. Encoded protein: CASSEAGNSPEAFF. This rearrangement joins TRBV6-1 to TRBJ1-1; D gene unclear. Per germline, CDR1 MNHNS and CDR2 SASEGT. The CDR3 totals 14 residues. Trimming removed 0 bases from V and 6 bases from J, with 11 bases in between.

This chain uses TRBV3-1 (or the pseudogene TRBV3-2) with TRBJ2-4; TRBD2 matches at 13 bases. This CDR3 spans 20 amino acids. Trimming took 2 bases from V and 0 from J; bases not matched to a gene: 10. The V gene's germline CDR1 is LGHDT and CDR2 YNNKEL (reference sequence). As DNA, the CDR3 is TGTGCCAGCAGCCAACGAACTAGCGGGAGGGGACTTTTAGCCAAAAACATTCAGTACTTC. Translating it yields CASSQRTSGRGLLAKNIQYF.

The chain combines TRBV5-4 with TRBJ2-1; D may be TRBD2 (5 bases). Trimming took 4 bases from V and 8 from J, leaving 19 bases between them. There are 15 residues in the CDR3. Germline values: CDR1 SGHNT, CDR2 YYREEE (reference sequence). Written as DNA, the CDR3 is TGTGCCAGCAGCCCCGAACCTCCTCTGGGAGATGAGCAGTTCTTC. It translates to CASSPEPPLGDEQFF.

V and J are TRBV4-1 and TRBJ1-6, with TRBD1 matching over 9 bases. Per the germline V gene, CDR1 is MGHRA and CDR2 is YSYEKL. The V segment lost 9 bases and the J segment 7 bases; nucleotides outside the gene matches: 16. The CDR3 is made up of 17 amino acids. CDR3 bases: TGCGCCAGTACACAGGGGGCGTATCCTCCGGACAATTCACCCCTCCACTTT. Translation gives CASTQGAYPPDNSPLHF.

This clone occurred a few times. The chain couples TRBV7-9 to TRBJ1-2; 8 nucleotides match TRBD1. The CDR3 consists of 15 residues. CDR1 and CDR2 (germline): SEHNR, FQNEAQ (reference sequence). Trimming cost V 0 bases and J 7 bases; bases outside gene matches: 7. CDR3 nucleotides: TGTGCCAGCAGCTTAGCGGGGGACAGGATTGGTGGCTACACCTTC. Its protein product is CASSLAGDRIGGYTF.

The V call is TRBV11-3, the J call TRBJ2-5; possibly TRBD1 for D (5 bases). This CDR3 contains 14 residues. V was cut by 4 bases and J by 1 base, with 10 bases left in between. In germline, CDR1 is SGHNT, CDR2 YENEEA. CDR3 sequence (DNA): TGTGCCAGCAGCTCTCCAGGGTTCCAAGAGACCCAGTACTTC. Translation: CASSSPGFQETQYF.

The rearrangement joins TRBV5-1 to TRBJ2-5; D is unclear. The CDR3 extends over 13 amino acids. The germline gives CDR1 SGHRS, CDR2 YFSETQ. Trimming shortened V by 2 bases and J by 3 bases, and 8 bases separated the two germline ends. CDR3 loop: CASSLRTEETQYF. For the CDR3, the DNA is TGCGCCAGCAGCTTAAGAACGGAAGAGACCCAGTACTTC. Full variable domain (rest looked up from reference TRBV5-1 and TRBJ2-5): KAGVTQTPRYLIKTRGQQVTLSCSPISGHRSVSWYQQTPGQGLQFLFEYFSETQRNKGNFPGRFSGRQFSNSRSEMNVSTLELGDSALYLCASSLRTEETQYFGPGTRLLVL.

The chain has TRBV9 and TRBJ2-3; no definite D call. Trimming took off 4 bases at V and 5 bases at J, with 11 bases between the two ends. This CDR3 is built from 13 residues. From germline, CDR1 is SGDLS and CDR2 YYNGEE. CDR3 bases: TGTGCCAGCAGCATCAAAATCGGAGATACGCAGTATTTT. Protein product: CASSIKIGDTQYF.

This clone was seen once. The V call is TRBV6-5, the J call TRBJ1-1, with TRBD1 identical over 10 bases. Germline V CDR1 and CDR2: MNHEY, SVGAGI. V lost 6 bases, J lost 1 base, and 5 bases stayed unmatched. This CDR3 contains 15 residues. CDR3 in amino acids: CASRLRDRGNTEAFF. The CDR3 DNA reads as TGTGCCAGCAGACTCCGGGACAGGGGGAACACTGAAGCTTTCTTT.

The chain is built from TRBV24-1 and TRBJ1-1, with D possibly matching TRBD1 (5 bases). Per germline, CDR1 KGHDR and CDR2 SFDVKD. V was clipped by 9 bases and J by 0 bases, with 13 bases between them. The CDR3 sequence is 14 residues long. This chain's CDR3 is CATSGGIMNTEAFF. The CDR3 DNA reads TGTGCCACCTCCGGGGGAATCATGAACACTGAAGCTTTCTTT.

This chain links TRBV29-1 with TRBJ2-2; 9 bases line up with TRBD1. CDR3 size: 17 residues. The J segment lost 0 bases and the V segment lost 7 bases, leaving 12 bases of the junction unmatched. Germline CDR1 SQVTM, CDR2 ANQGSEA. CDR3 amino acids: CSALRGTGSSNTGELFF. The CDR3 bases are TGCAGCGCCTTACGTGGGACAGGGAGTTCGAACACCGGGGAGCTGTTTTTT.

J is TRBJ2-2 and V is TRBV27; D is unresolved. The ends were cut back, 5 bases at V and 2 bases at J, with 9 bases in the middle. The CDR3 is made up of 14 amino acids. Per germline, CDR1 MNHEY and CDR2 SMNVEV (reference sequence). The CDR3 here is CASSLISNTGELFF. CDR3 nucleotide sequence: TGTGCCAGCAGTCTAATATCAAACACCGGGGAGCTGTTTTTT.

This clone was observed a few times. The gene calls are TRBV19 and TRBJ1-6; D ambiguous. CDR3 size: 14 residues. Germline values: CDR1 LNHDA, CDR2 SQIVND (reference sequence). V lost 3 bases and J 4 bases, leaving 7 bases between the germline ends. The CDR3 region has the DNA TGTGCCAGTAGTATCGGCGGGTATAATTCACCCCTCCACTTT. Its translation: CASSIGGYNSPLHF.

The gene calls are TRBV2 and TRBJ2-7; 7 bases match TRBD2. There are 14 residues in the CDR3. Germline V gene lookup returns CDR1 SNHLY and CDR2 FYNNEI. Trimming took 7 bases from V and 2 from J; bases not matched to a gene: 8. The CDR3 DNA sequence: TGTGCCAGCATGGGCGGGAGTACCGCCTACGAGCAGTACTTC. Its protein is CASMGGSTAYEQYF.

CDR3 sequence reads: CASSQDIKRADTQYF. The CDR3 bases are TGTGCCAGCAGCCAAGATATAAAGAGGGCAGATACGCAGTATTTT. The rearrangement uses TRBV3-1 (or the pseudogene TRBV3-2) and TRBJ2-3; a weak D match, TRBD2 (5 bases). The germline gives CDR1 LGHDT, CDR2 YNNKEL (reference sequence). This CDR3 is built from 15 residues. V was shortened by 0 bases and J by 4 bases, with 11 bases between the two germline ends.

This clone appeared a few times. V is TRBV19 and J is TRBJ1-1, with D possibly matching TRBD1 (6 bases). The V gene's germline CDR1 is LNHDA and CDR2 SQIVND (reference sequence). Trimming cost V 5 bases and J 1 base, with 11 bases left between them. The CDR3 totals 14 residues. CDR3 nucleotide sequence: TGTGCCAGTAGTCCGGGACATGCGAACACTGAAGCTTTCTTT. Encoded protein: CASSPGHANTEAFF.

This clone occurred a few times. V and J are TRBV5-1 and TRBJ2-3; 8 bases line up with TRBD2. CDR1 and CDR2 from the germline V gene are SGHRS and YFSETQ. This CDR3 is built from 14 residues. With V trimmed by 1 base and J by 6 bases, 4 bases remained unmatched. The CDR3 is CASSLTPGGDTQYF. CDR3 DNA: TGCGCCAGCAGCTTGACCCCGGGAGGGGATACGCAGTATTTT. Complete variable domain (other parts from reference TRBV5-1 and TRBJ2-3): KAGVTQTPRYLIKTRGQQVTLSCSPISGHRSVSWYQQTPGQGLQFLFEYFSETQRNKGNFPGRFSGRQFSNSRSEMNVSTLELGDSALYLCASSLTPGGDTQYFGPGTRLTVL.

J is TRBJ1-3 and V is TRBV7-9; tentative D call: TRBD1 (6 bases). The V end was cut by 6 bases, the J end by 0 bases, with 9 bases between. The germline V gene encodes CDR1 SEHNR and CDR2 FQNEAQ (reference sequence). CDR3 size: 14 residues. For the CDR3, the DNA is TGTGCCAGCAGGACAGGATACTCTGGAAACACCATATATTTT. This codes for CASRTGYSGNTIYF.

The chain carries TRBV7-9 and TRBJ1-1; D remains unclear. The CDR3 spans 14 residues. The germline CDR1 and CDR2 sequences are SEHNR and FQNEAQ (reference sequence). V lost 5 bases and J lost 2, with 12 bases in between. CDR3 loop: CASSPGRVNTEAFF. CDR3 sequence (DNA): TGTGCCAGCAGCCCTGGGAGGGTAAACACTGAAGCTTTCTTT.

The gene calls are TRBV19 and TRBJ1-3, with D possibly being TRBD1 (6 bases). CDR3 length: 16 amino acids. Germline values: CDR1 LNHDA, CDR2 SQIVND (reference sequence). Trimming cost V 6 bases and J 4 bases, with 19 bases left between them. The CDR3 region is CASRTGHQLFGNTIYF. The CDR3 DNA sequence: TGTGCCAGTAGAACGGGACACCAGCTCTTCGGAAACACCATATATTTT.

CDR3 protein: CASSQVGGDTSNQPQHF. DNA of the CDR3: TGCGCCAGCAGCCAAGTGGGAGGGGATACTAGCAATCAGCCCCAGCATTTT. This chain uses TRBV4-1 with TRBJ1-5; D perhaps matches TRBD1 (5 bases). Trimming took off 1 base at V and 0 bases at J, with 13 bases between the two ends. Germline V gene lookup returns CDR1 MGHRA and CDR2 YSYEKL. The CDR3 runs to 17 residues.

This chain joins TRBV6-5 and TRBJ2-7; possibly TRBD1 for D (7 bases). With 10 bases removed from V and 4 bases from J, the gap between germline ends came to 17 bases. The germline V gene encodes CDR1 MNHEY and CDR2 SVGAGI. This CDR3 region has 13 residues. Here the CDR3 DNA reads TGTGCCATCGGCAGGGGGGAAAGTTACGAGCAGTACTTC. Encoded protein: CAIGRGESYEQYF.